The rows below give T cell receptor beta chains drawn from one sample of a study of early T cells in non-severe SARS-CoV-2 infection. TCRdb reprocessed the 5' RACE reads via MiXCR and lists one record per CDR3 protein. The profile covers tens of thousands of distinct CDR3 sequences, with around 13% appearing a single time and roughly 4.2% taken by the ten largest. This material consisted of whole blood, taken at baseline. All receptors come from an adult who was a healthcare worker with PCR-confirmed SARS-CoV-2 infection or an uninfected control (not recorded which). Both conserved end residues are part of each CDR3. D genes are given only for firm matches. Only part of the rows carry a size: once, few, many, or a class if the clone is expanded.

D: .; V: TRBV10-2; size: .; J: TRBJ2-7; DNA: TGCGCCAGCATGAAAACCGAGCAGTACTTC; CDR3: CASMKTEQYF
D: TRBD2; V: TRBV5-6; size: .; J: TRBJ2-3; DNA: TGTGCCAGCAGCGACTCCGGGACTATGGGACCCGATACGCAGTATTTT; CDR3: CASSDSGTMGPDTQYF
D: .; V: TRBV7-2; size: .; J: TRBJ2-3; DNA: TGTGCCAGCACCCTTCTAGTGAGCACAGATACGCAGTATTTT; CDR3: CASTLLVSTDTQYF
D: TRBD2; V: TRBV27; size: .; J: TRBJ2-7; DNA: TGTGCCAGCAGCCTTGGGGGGGGTATCGGCGAGCAGTACTTC; CDR3: CASSLGGGIGEQYF
D: .; V: TRBV29-1; size: .; J: TRBJ1-1; DNA: TGCAGCGTCGTCGGTTGGGGTTACACTGAAGCTTTCTTT; CDR3: CSVVGWGYTEAFF
D: .; V: TRBV7-9; size: .; J: TRBJ1-4; DNA: TGTGCCAGCAGCTTAGCCGGGAACCTACTGTTTTTT; CDR3: CASSLAGNLLFF
D: TRBD2; V: TRBV18; size: few; J: TRBJ2-3; DNA: TGTGCCAGCTCACCACGGTGGACTAGCGCCACAGATACGCAGTATTTT; CDR3: CASSPRWTSATDTQYF
D: .; V: TRBV2; size: many; J: TRBJ1-2; DNA: TGTGCCAGCAGGGAGGGCTATGGCTACACCTTC; CDR3: CASREGYGYTF
D: .; V: TRBV5-1; size: many; J: TRBJ1-1; DNA: TGCGCCAGCAGCTTGGCCGAGGGAGGGCGGCGGACTGAAGCTTTCTTT; CDR3: CASSLAEGGRRTEAFF
D: .; V: TRBV7-2; size: .; J: TRBJ2-7; DNA: TGTGCCAGCAGCCGGGGACGGGGGACCTACGAGCAGTACTTC; CDR3: CASSRGRGTYEQYF
D: TRBD2; V: TRBV9; size: .; J: TRBJ2-3; DNA: TGTGCCAGAAGCGTAGTGGGGACTAGGGCAGATACGCAGTATTTT; CDR3: CARSVVGTRADTQYF
D: .; V: TRBV29-1; size: many; J: TRBJ2-3; DNA: TGCAGCGTTTCGTGGGCTAGCGAGAGCACAGATACGCAGTATTTT; CDR3: CSVSWASESTDTQYF
D: TRBD1; V: TRBV18; size: .; J: TRBJ1-1; DNA: TGTGCCAGCTCATCACAGGGGAGAGGGGGCACTGAAGCTTTCTTT; CDR3: CASSSQGRGGTEAFF
D: .; V: TRBV5-4; size: .; J: TRBJ2-1; DNA: TGTGCCAGCAGCTTGAGGACTACTGCCTACAATGAGCAGTTCTTC; CDR3: CASSLRTTAYNEQFF
D: .; V: TRBV28; size: .; J: TRBJ2-1; DNA: TGTGCCAGCAGCGCCCTCGTAGCGAAAGCCTACAATGAGCAGTTCTTC; CDR3: CASSALVAKAYNEQFF